The following is a T cell receptor (beta chain) sequence with its context. The antigen is not known. The CDR3 covers 13 residues. The germline gives CDR1 SGHRS, CDR2 YFSETQ. V lost 4 bases and J lost 6, with 14 bases in between. PCR employed 60 Vbeta and 13 Jbeta primers. TCRdb's copy holds only in-frame clones and misses some; the assay was immunoSEQ multiplex PCR. The sample gives roughly 66,000 clones, approximately 58% of which show up once; approximately 3% is in the top ten. The sample is drawn from a study of cytomegalovirus exposure and HLA in healthy donors. Study-wide points: The study reported that TCR beta sequences accurately predicted HLA-A and HLA-B alleles in most subjects. Several top significant clusters appeared, in a later analysis, to be linked to common viral pathogens.

The origin of this receptor is a woman in her forties or fifties in good health and CMV-seronegative. The J gene is TRBJ2-7, the V gene TRBV5-1, with a tentative D call TRBD1 (5 bases). The sequenced sample was PBMCs. CDR3 sequence (DNA): TGCGCCAGCAGCATCACTGGTCAGGGCGAGCAGTACTTC. It yields the protein CASSITGQGEQYF.